The 19 T cell receptor beta chains listed next were all sequenced from one sample in a study of shared T cell receptors in the human thymus (dated by TCRdb to 2020 to 2023). The method behind the library was the immunoSEQ multiplex PCR assay. The clones in this table, taken by TCRdb from immuneACCESS, are in-frame only. Not every clone is retained; where verified, under half of the shortfall comes from an unresolved V gene, and the cause of the rest is unknown. The sample contains hundreds of thousands of clones, 80% to 90% of them found a single time. Roughly 0.0094% of the sample comes from the top ten. This sample was also put to use in a study of human thymus T cells.

Sequencing was performed on thymocytes. These receptors came from a boy in the first two years of life with a congenital heart defect. Donor details come from another sample of the same person, matched by shared clones.

V gene TRBV28 combines with J gene TRBJ1-6; D remains unclear. Germline V gene lookup returns CDR1 MDHEN and CDR2 SYDVKM. This CDR3 comprises 17 residues. V was trimmed by 1 base and J by 0 bases, leaving 10 bases between them. The CDR3 bases are TGTGCCAGCAGTTTATTCGGCAGGCGCTCCTATAATTCACCCCTCCACTTT. It translates to CASSLFGRRSYNSPLHF. The variable domain in full, completed from reference TRBV28 and TRBJ1-6, reads DVKVTQSSRYLVKRTGEKVFLECVQDMDHENMFWYRQDPGLGLRLIYFSYDVKMKEKGDIPEGYSVSREKKERFSLILESASTNQTSMYLCASSLFGRRSYNSPLHFGNGTRLTVT.

This clone has only a few counts. This sequence joins TRBV5-4 and TRBJ1-6, with D possibly matching TRBD1 (5 bases). CDR3 length: 15 amino acids. V shed 4 bases and J shed 5 bases, with 13 bases lying between them. CDR1 and CDR2 from the germline V gene are SGHNT and YYREEE (reference sequence). The chain's CDR3 is CASSIRQQNNSPLHF. The CDR3 DNA reads TGTGCCAGCAGCATCCGACAGCAGAATAATTCACCCCTCCACTTT.

The rearrangement uses TRBV7-9 and TRBJ2-1, with D possibly being TRBD2 (6 bases). The CDR3 length is 16 residues. The germline CDR1 and CDR2 sequences are SEHNR and FQNEAQ (reference sequence). Trimming removed 3 bases at V and 7 bases at J, with 19 bases between. The DNA of the CDR3 is TGTGCCAGCAGCTTTCCCGGCGCGAGGAGGGTGAATGAGCAGTTCTTC. This gives the protein CASSFPGARRVNEQFF.

The chain combines TRBV10-3 with TRBJ2-5; 8 bases align to TRBD1. V dropped 2 bases and J dropped 4; count of bases not matched to a gene: 9. CDR3 length: 16 amino acids. Germline V gene lookup returns CDR1 ENHRY and CDR2 SYGVKD. The CDR3 sequence is CAISEVPGGAGETQYF. CDR3 sequence (DNA): TGTGCCATCAGTGAGGTTCCAGGGGGCGCAGGAGAGACCCAGTACTTC.

V gene TRBV5-3 combines with J gene TRBJ2-3; D is undetermined. Being an ORF, TRBV5-3 has a function that is uncertain. V was trimmed by 4 bases and J by 0 bases, leaving 3 bases between them. The CDR3 extends over 12 amino acids. In DNA form, the CDR3 reads TGTGCCAGAAGCCCTAGCACAGATACGCAGTATTTT. Amino acids: CARSPSTDTQYF.

The chain uses TRBV6-5 and TRBJ2-7; 7 nucleotides align to TRBD1. V lost 7 bases to trimming and J lost 2 bases; unmatched junction nucleotides: 11. Germline V gene sequence: CDR1 MNHEY, CDR2 SVGAGI. The CDR3 consists of 15 residues. CDR3 region: CASTPERDRTYEQYF. The CDR3 coding sequence is TGTGCCAGCACTCCCGAAAGGGACAGAACCTACGAGCAGTACTTC.

This chain uses TRBV6-5 with TRBJ2-7; D might be TRBD2 (6 bases). There are 12 residues in the CDR3. Trimming cost V 5 bases and J 6 bases, with 11 bases left between them. Germline assignment: CDR1 MNHEY and CDR2 SVGAGI. CDR3 sequence: CASSPQGGEQYF. In DNA, the CDR3 is TGTGCCAGCAGTCCCCAGGGAGGCGAGCAGTACTTC.

Worth noting for this clone: Other nucleotide sequences in the sample specify the same CDR3. The chain uses TRBV6-5 and TRBJ1-1; D is possibly TRBD1 (6 bases). The CDR3 length is 15 residues. Germline loops: CDR1 MNHEY, CDR2 SVGAGI. V lost 2 bases and J 0 bases, leaving 10 bases between the germline ends. CDR3 bases: TGTGCCAGCAGTTACCTGGACAGCTTGAACACTGAAGCTTTCTTT. It is translated as CASSYLDSLNTEAFF.

The genes are TRBV28 and TRBJ2-2; 9 bases fit TRBD1. The CDR3 extends over 15 amino acids. After removal of 3 bases from V and 6 bases from J, the junction contained 5 bases not matched to a gene. The germline CDR1 and CDR2 sequences are MDHEN and SYDVKM. CDR3 DNA sequence: TGTGCCAGCAGTTTGGGGACAGGGATCCCCGGGGAGCTGTTTTTT. Translated, it gives CASSLGTGIPGELFF.

J is TRBJ2-3 and V is TRBV7-9, with D unresolved. The CDR3 runs to 16 residues. CDR1 is SEHNR, CDR2 FQNEAQ, per germline (reference sequence). V gave up 5 bases and J gave up 5 bases, with 20 bases separating them. This CDR3 reads CASSATLATHGDTQYF. For the CDR3, the DNA is TGTGCCAGCAGCGCAACATTAGCAACCCACGGAGATACGCAGTATTTT.

The chain links TRBV6-5 to TRBJ1-5, with D tentatively TRBD1 (6 bases). V was trimmed by 1 base and J by 5 bases, leaving 15 bases between them. Germline lookup yields CDR1 MNHEY and CDR2 SVGAGI. The CDR3 sequence is 16 residues long. CDR3 bases: TGTGCCAGCAGTTACTATGCAGGGGTGAGGCATCAGCCCCAGCATTTT. Translation gives CASSYYAGVRHQPQHF.

The V gene is TRBV5-1, the J gene TRBJ2-1; TRBD1 is a possible D gene (5 bases). CDR3 size: 14 residues. Germline CDR1 reads SGHRS; CDR2 reads YFSETQ. V shed 2 bases and J shed 13 bases, with 19 bases lying between them. This chain's CDR3 is CASSFAGLVVGQFF. The CDR3 bases are TGCGCCAGCAGCTTCGCAGGGTTAGTTGTTGGTCAGTTCTTC.

The CDR3 protein is CAISENGGENNEQFF. The CDR3 nucleotides are TGTGCCATCAGTGAGAACGGCGGGGAGAACAATGAGCAGTTCTTC. The chain employs TRBV10-3 and TRBJ2-1, with a weak D call TRBD2 (6 bases). Per germline, CDR1 ENHRY and CDR2 SYGVKD. Trimming cost V 2 bases and J 5 bases, with 13 bases left between them. This CDR3 has 15 residues.

The gene calls are TRBV19 and TRBJ1-5; 10 bases map to TRBD1. There are 17 residues in the CDR3. After removal of 4 bases from V and 3 bases from J, the junction contained 9 bases not matched to a gene. Germline lookup yields CDR1 LNHDA and CDR2 SQIVND (reference sequence). CDR3 bases: TGTGCCAGTAGTACAAGAAAGGGACAGGGGATCAATCAGCCCCAGCATTTT. This gives the protein CASSTRKGQGINQPQHF.

The genes are TRBV18 and TRBJ1-2; tentatively, D is TRBD1 (6 bases). Germline CDR1 reads KGHSH; CDR2 reads LQKENI. The CDR3 spans 16 residues. The V and J ends lost 3 bases and 7 bases respectively, with 21 bases between them. DNA of the CDR3: TGTGCCAGCTCACCTATTAGAGACAGGTCAAAGCGTGGCTACACCTTC. This codes for CASSPIRDRSKRGYTF.

This clone has just a few counts. The chain uses TRBV4-3 and TRBJ2-1, with a weak D call TRBD1 (5 bases). V gave up 3 bases and J gave up 4 bases, with 7 bases separating them. The CDR3 has 13 amino acids. The germline gives CDR1 LGHNA, CDR2 YSLEER. CDR3 amino acids: CASSQDKYNEQFF. The CDR3 DNA follows: TGCGCCAGCAGCCAGGACAAGTACAATGAGCAGTTCTTC.

The chain is built from TRBV28 and TRBJ1-5; 7 nucleotides agree with TRBD1. Trimming at V came to 6 bases and at J to 8 bases, leaving 4 bases not matched to a gene. This CDR3 has 12 residues. Germline assignment: CDR1 MDHEN and CDR2 SYDVKM. The CDR3 region is CASRQGEKPQHF. DNA for the CDR3: TGTGCCAGCAGGCAGGGGGAGAAGCCCCAGCATTTT.

The rearrangement uses TRBV9 and TRBJ1-4; D might be TRBD1 (6 bases). The CDR3 has 14 residues. V gave up 5 bases and J gave up 5 bases, with 13 bases separating them. Germline values: CDR1 SGDLS, CDR2 YYNGEE. This CDR3 reads CASSHDRKNEKLFF. The DNA of the CDR3 is TGTGCCAGCAGTCATGACAGGAAAAATGAAAAACTGTTTTTT.

Concerning this clone: A read error may account for a junction end that differs from germline. Different DNA sequences within this sample yield the same CDR3. The chain has TRBV28 and TRBJ2-2, with 7 bases fitting TRBD1. The CDR3 runs 14 residues. CDR1 and CDR2 (germline): MDHEN, SYDVKM. The CDR3 coding sequence is TGTGCCAGCAGTCAAACAGGGGCGGCCGGGGAGCTATTTTTT. This codes for CASSQTGAAGELFF.